The rows below give T cell receptor beta chains drawn from one sample of a study of blood T cells in healthy people across ages. TCRdb recomputed calls from the 5' RACE reads with MiXCR, one row per CDR3 protein. The table has approximately 810,000 distinct CDR3 sequences, around 30% seen once; the top ten hold about 18%. The sample consisted of blood. The origin of the receptors is a woman over 75 in good health. The CDR3 runs from the conserved cysteine through the conserved F or W. The D gene is left open where the match is weak. Size is stated for part of the rows, as once, few or many counts, or as a class when the clone is expanded.

j_gene: TRBJ2-3
v_gene: TRBV7-2
d_gene: TRBD1
abundance: many
CDR3aa: CASSLQGGGTDTQYF
CDR3nt: TGTGCCAGCAGCCTACAGGGGGGAGGCACAGATACGCAGTATTTT

j_gene: TRBJ1-2
v_gene: TRBV7-9
d_gene: -
abundance: many
CDR3aa: CASSLTRIDYGYTF
CDR3nt: TGTGCCAGCAGCTTAACGAGAATAGACTATGGCTACACCTTC

j_gene: TRBJ2-5
v_gene: TRBV7-2
d_gene: -
abundance: -
CDR3aa: CASSLARHSGEQYF
CDR3nt: TGTGCCAGCAGCTTAGCGCGTCACTCTGGTGAACAGTACTTC

j_gene: TRBJ1-5
v_gene: TRBV20-1
d_gene: -
abundance: many
CDR3aa: CSAPRGGGRGNQPQHF
CDR3nt: TGCAGTGCCCCGAGAGGCGGGGGCAGGGGAAATCAGCCCCAGCATTTT

j_gene: TRBJ1-6
v_gene: TRBV20-1
d_gene: TRBD1
abundance: few
CDR3aa: CSAAGQGVNSPLHF
CDR3nt: TGCAGTGCAGCGGGACAGGGGGTGAATTCACCCCTCCACTTT

j_gene: TRBJ2-2
v_gene: TRBV4-2
d_gene: TRBD2
abundance: -
CDR3aa: CASSQDLGLVHGELFF
CDR3nt: TGTGCCAGCAGCCAAGATCTCGGACTAGTCCACGGGGAGCTGTTTTTT

j_gene: TRBJ1-6
v_gene: TRBV19
d_gene: TRBD1
abundance: few
CDR3aa: CATSEQGSNSPLHF
CDR3nt: TGTGCCACCTCGGAACAGGGGTCCAATTCACCCCTCCACTTT

j_gene: TRBJ2-1
v_gene: TRBV3-1
d_gene: -
abundance: -
CDR3aa: CASSQFGNEQFF
CDR3nt: TGTGCCAGCAGCCAGTTTGGTAATGAGCAGTTCTTC

j_gene: TRBJ2-5
v_gene: TRBV20-1
d_gene: -
abundance: many
CDR3aa: CSARGTQKETQYF
CDR3nt: TGCAGTGCTAGGGGGACCCAGAAAGAGACCCAGTACTTC

j_gene: TRBJ2-3
v_gene: TRBV6-5
d_gene: -
abundance: many
CDR3aa: CASSTGQLTTDTQYF
CDR3nt: TGTGCCAGCAGCACCGGGCAGTTGACGACAGATACGCAGTATTTT

j_gene: TRBJ2-1
v_gene: TRBV11-1
d_gene: TRBD2
abundance: many
CDR3aa: CASSPPLAGYLAYNEQFF
CDR3nt: TGTGCCAGCAGCCCCCCGTTAGCGGGGTATCTGGCCTACAATGAGCAGTTCTTC

j_gene: TRBJ2-1
v_gene: TRBV2
d_gene: -
abundance: few
CDR3aa: CASSESPFYNEQFF
CDR3nt: TGTGCCAGCAGCGAAAGTCCTTTTTACAATGAGCAGTTCTTC

j_gene: TRBJ1-2
v_gene: TRBV6-2/TRBV6-3
d_gene: -
abundance: -
CDR3aa: CASGTRRQARLYGYTF
CDR3nt: TGTGCCAGCGGAACACGAAGACAGGCCAGACTTTATGGCTACACCTTC

j_gene: TRBJ1-5
v_gene: TRBV30
d_gene: TRBD1
abundance: many
CDR3aa: CAWSTGAVHNQPQHF
CDR3nt: TGTGCCTGGAGTACAGGGGCAGTGCACAATCAGCCCCAGCATTTT

j_gene: TRBJ1-4
v_gene: TRBV24-1
d_gene: TRBD1
abundance: -
CDR3aa: CATSELDRGNEKLFF
CDR3nt: TGTGCCACCAGTGAACTGGACAGGGGAAATGAAAAACTGTTTTTT

j_gene: TRBJ2-3
v_gene: TRBV3-1
d_gene: -
abundance: few
CDR3aa: CASSQIQGRSSTDTQYF
CDR3nt: TGTGCCAGCAGCCAAATACAGGGGAGGAGTAGCACAGATACGCAGTATTTT

j_gene: TRBJ2-3
v_gene: TRBV7-2
d_gene: -
abundance: many
CDR3aa: CASSLALRADTQYF
CDR3nt: TGTGCCAGCAGCTTAGCGCTGCGGGCAGATACGCAGTATTTT

j_gene: TRBJ1-1
v_gene: TRBV7-9
d_gene: -
abundance: -
CDR3aa: CASSLALANTEAFF
CDR3nt: TGTGCCAGCAGCTTAGCGCTAGCGAACACTGAAGCTTTCTTT

j_gene: TRBJ2-3
v_gene: TRBV24-1
d_gene: -
abundance: many
CDR3aa: CATSVGTSTDTQYF
CDR3nt: TGTGCCACCAGTGTGGGAACGAGCACAGATACGCAGTATTTT

j_gene: TRBJ2-5
v_gene: TRBV15
d_gene: TRBD2
abundance: many
CDR3aa: CATSRRGGQETQYF
CDR3nt: TGTGCCACCAGCCGTCGCGGGGGCCAAGAGACCCAGTACTTC

j_gene: TRBJ2-1
v_gene: TRBV18
d_gene: -
abundance: -
CDR3aa: CASSPPIGKSSYNEQFF
CDR3nt: TGTGCCAGCTCACCACCGATCGGGAAAAGCTCCTACAATGAGCAGTTCTTC

j_gene: TRBJ2-1
v_gene: TRBV7-2
d_gene: -
abundance: few
CDR3aa: CASSLRGLTGNEQFF
CDR3nt: TGTGCCAGCAGCTTGCGGGGGCTCACTGGGAATGAGCAGTTCTTC

j_gene: TRBJ2-7
v_gene: TRBV20-1
d_gene: -
abundance: -
CDR3aa: CSARDIRADGGNEQYF
CDR3nt: TGCAGTGCTAGAGATATAAGGGCTGATGGGGGGAACGAGCAGTACTTC

j_gene: TRBJ2-7
v_gene: TRBV11-2
d_gene: TRBD2
abundance: -
CDR3aa: CASSFLMDASGGTLAYEQYF
CDR3nt: TGTGCCAGCAGCTTCCTTATGGATGCCAGCGGGGGGACTCTAGCCTACGAGCAGTACTTC

j_gene: TRBJ1-4
v_gene: TRBV2
d_gene: -
abundance: -
CDR3aa: CAGKGRINEKLFF
CDR3nt: TGTGCCGGCAAGGGACGGATAAATGAAAAACTGTTTTTT

j_gene: TRBJ2-6
v_gene: TRBV5-1
d_gene: -
abundance: few
CDR3aa: CASSSKNERANVLTF
CDR3nt: TGCGCCAGCAGCTCAAAAAACGAGAGGGCCAACGTCCTGACTTTC

j_gene: TRBJ1-2
v_gene: TRBV6-1
d_gene: -
abundance: -
CDR3aa: CASRLTGSLLSNYGYTF
CDR3nt: TGTGCCAGCAGGCTAACCGGCAGTTTGTTATCTAACTATGGCTACACCTTC

j_gene: TRBJ1-5
v_gene: TRBV6-2/TRBV6-3
d_gene: TRBD1
abundance: -
CDR3aa: CASSMDRGFENQPQHF
CDR3nt: TGTGCCAGCAGTATGGACAGGGGGTTCGAGAATCAGCCCCAGCATTTT

j_gene: TRBJ1-2
v_gene: TRBV5-1
d_gene: -
abundance: -
CDR3aa: CASSLVTSYGYTF
CDR3nt: TGCGCCAGCAGCTTGGTGACTTCCTATGGCTACACCTTC

j_gene: TRBJ1-1
v_gene: TRBV25-1
d_gene: -
abundance: -
CDR3aa: CASSEPLNNEAFF
CDR3nt: TGTGCCAGCAGTGAACCCCTTAACAATGAAGCTTTCTTT

j_gene: TRBJ2-5
v_gene: TRBV11-2
d_gene: TRBD2
abundance: many
CDR3aa: CASSLGTSGGTTQYF
CDR3nt: TGTGCCAGCAGCTTAGGGACTAGCGGGGGAACGACCCAGTACTTC

j_gene: TRBJ2-6
v_gene: TRBV24-1
d_gene: -
abundance: few
CDR3aa: CATAGRYPGANVLTF
CDR3nt: TGTGCCACTGCCGGACGCTACCCTGGGGCCAACGTCCTGACTTTC

j_gene: TRBJ2-5
v_gene: TRBV7-9
d_gene: TRBD2
abundance: -
CDR3aa: CASSDGTSGRQETQYF
CDR3nt: TGTGCCAGCAGCGACGGGACTAGCGGGCGCCAAGAGACCCAGTACTTC

j_gene: TRBJ2-6
v_gene: TRBV2
d_gene: TRBD2
abundance: few
CDR3aa: CASSPPGLAGKSSGANVLTF
CDR3nt: TGTGCCAGCAGTCCTCCGGGACTAGCGGGGAAGAGCTCTGGGGCCAACGTCCTGACTTTC

j_gene: TRBJ1-6
v_gene: TRBV6-5
d_gene: TRBD1
abundance: many
CDR3aa: CASSRQGTGKNSPLHF
CDR3nt: TGTGCCAGCTCCCGCCAGGGGACAGGGAAAAATTCACCCCTCCACTTT

j_gene: TRBJ2-7
v_gene: TRBV5-1
d_gene: -
abundance: many
CDR3aa: CASSLAYSTGGLTYEQYF
CDR3nt: TGCGCCAGCAGCTTGGCCTATTCTACGGGGGGCCTAACCTACGAGCAGTACTTC

j_gene: TRBJ2-5
v_gene: TRBV19
d_gene: TRBD2
abundance: -
CDR3aa: CASSIGGTSGGRETQYF
CDR3nt: TGTGCCAGTAGTATTGGGGGAACTAGCGGGGGACGGGAGACCCAGTACTTC

j_gene: TRBJ2-5
v_gene: TRBV7-9
d_gene: -
abundance: many
CDR3aa: CASSSSTSLWQETQYF
CDR3nt: TGTGCCAGCAGCTCTTCGACATCTCTGTGGCAAGAGACCCAGTACTTC

j_gene: TRBJ2-5
v_gene: TRBV7-2
d_gene: TRBD1
abundance: many
CDR3aa: CASTQNRGRETQYF
CDR3nt: TGTGCCAGCACCCAGAACAGGGGTCGGGAGACCCAGTACTTC

j_gene: TRBJ2-1
v_gene: TRBV5-4
d_gene: -
abundance: -
CDR3aa: CASSSPGTGSYDEQFF
CDR3nt: TGTGCCAGCAGTTCACCCGGGACTGGGTCCTACGATGAGCAGTTCTTC

j_gene: TRBJ1-6
v_gene: TRBV6-1
d_gene: -
abundance: few
CDR3aa: CASRLDSVGENSPLHF
CDR3nt: TGTGCCAGCAGATTGGACAGCGTAGGGGAGAATTCACCCCTCCACTTT

j_gene: TRBJ1-1
v_gene: TRBV6-2/TRBV6-3
d_gene: TRBD1
abundance: -
CDR3aa: CASSYYAGGTEAFF
CDR3nt: TGTGCCAGCAGTTACTATGCAGGGGGCACTGAAGCTTTCTTT

j_gene: TRBJ1-1
v_gene: TRBV10-3
d_gene: -
abundance: many
CDR3aa: CAISAAGVGTEAFF
CDR3nt: TGTGCCATCAGTGCAGCGGGCGTGGGCACTGAAGCTTTCTTT

j_gene: TRBJ2-5
v_gene: TRBV12-3/TRBV12-4
d_gene: TRBD2
abundance: few
CDR3aa: CASSLAGTSRVKETQYF
CDR3nt: TGTGCCAGCAGTTTAGCCGGGACTAGCAGGGTCAAAGAGACCCAGTACTTC

j_gene: TRBJ1-5
v_gene: TRBV6-2/TRBV6-3
d_gene: -
abundance: -
CDR3aa: CASSYSRRNQPQHF
CDR3nt: TGTGCCAGCAGTTACTCTCGCAGGAATCAGCCCCAGCATTTT

j_gene: TRBJ1-2
v_gene: TRBV11-2
d_gene: TRBD1
abundance: many
CDR3aa: CASSGTGGSYGYTF
CDR3nt: TGTGCCAGCAGCGGGACAGGGGGCAGTTATGGCTACACCTTC